This T cell receptor beta chain was recorded in a study of blood T cell repertoires in COVID-19. As for the study in general: Donors in the United States, Italy and Spain gave samples during acute or convalescent COVID-19. PBMCs, B-cell-depleted T cells, or T cells were the source of the cDNA or gDNA that made up the material.

Original processing notes: Reference gene primer amplification yielded estimated nucleated cell counts. The method was immunoSEQ multiplex PCR; TCRdb's version includes in-frame clones alone and lacks a portion of them. Clone size and the V and J calls come from that table; the DNA yielded D and trimming. The sample yields 240,000 or so clones, more than 70% seen once. The CDR3 length is 16 residues. V shed 0 bases and J 6 bases; nucleotides not matched to a gene: 9. The germline V gene encodes CDR1 LGHNA and CDR2 YNFKEQ. This TCR was recovered from an elderly man with acute or convalescent COVID-19. What was sequenced was peripheral blood. This sequence joins TRBV4-2 and TRBJ1-2, with TRBD1 identical over 8 bases. The CDR3 DNA follows: TGTGCCAGCAGCCAAGACTCGCAGGGGGCGCGGAATGGCTACACCTTC. As protein: CASSQDSQGARNGYTF.